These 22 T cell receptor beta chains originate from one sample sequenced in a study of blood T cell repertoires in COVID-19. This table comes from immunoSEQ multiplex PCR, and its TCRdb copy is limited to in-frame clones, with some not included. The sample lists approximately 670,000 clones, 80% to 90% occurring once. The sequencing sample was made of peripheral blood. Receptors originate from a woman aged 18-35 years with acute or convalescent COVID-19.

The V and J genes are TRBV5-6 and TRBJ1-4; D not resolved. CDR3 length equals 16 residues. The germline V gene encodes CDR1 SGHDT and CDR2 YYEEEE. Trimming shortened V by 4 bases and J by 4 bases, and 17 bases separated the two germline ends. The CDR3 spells CASSPGGGRSNEKLFF. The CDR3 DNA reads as TGTGCCAGCAGCCCTGGAGGCGGCAGGAGTAATGAAAAACTGTTTTTT.

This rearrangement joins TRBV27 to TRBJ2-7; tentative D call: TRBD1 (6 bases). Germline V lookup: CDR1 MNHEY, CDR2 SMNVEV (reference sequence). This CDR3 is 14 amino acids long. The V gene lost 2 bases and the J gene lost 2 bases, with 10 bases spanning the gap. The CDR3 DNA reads TGTGCCAGCAGTTTACCAGGGGTCGCCTACGAGCAGTACTTC. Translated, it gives CASSLPGVAYEQYF.

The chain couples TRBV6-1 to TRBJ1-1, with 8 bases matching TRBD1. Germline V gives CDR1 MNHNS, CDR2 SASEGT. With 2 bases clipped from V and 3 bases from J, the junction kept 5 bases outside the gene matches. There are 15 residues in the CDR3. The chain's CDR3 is CASSEPQGAYTEAFF. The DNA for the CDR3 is TGTGCCAGCAGTGAACCCCAGGGGGCTTACACTGAAGCTTTCTTT.

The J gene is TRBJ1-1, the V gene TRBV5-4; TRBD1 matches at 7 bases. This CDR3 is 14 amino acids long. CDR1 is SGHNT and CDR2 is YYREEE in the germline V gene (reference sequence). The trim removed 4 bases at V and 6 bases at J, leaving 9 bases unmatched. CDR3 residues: CASSRPPTGAEAFF. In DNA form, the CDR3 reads TGTGCCAGCAGCAGACCCCCTACAGGGGCTGAAGCTTTCTTT.

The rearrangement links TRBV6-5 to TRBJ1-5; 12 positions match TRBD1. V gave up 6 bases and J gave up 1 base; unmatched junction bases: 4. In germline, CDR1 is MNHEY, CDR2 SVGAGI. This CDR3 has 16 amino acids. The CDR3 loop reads CASSYGTGGSNQPQHF. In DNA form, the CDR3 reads TGTGCCAGCAGCTACGGGACAGGGGGCAGCAATCAGCCCCAGCATTTT.

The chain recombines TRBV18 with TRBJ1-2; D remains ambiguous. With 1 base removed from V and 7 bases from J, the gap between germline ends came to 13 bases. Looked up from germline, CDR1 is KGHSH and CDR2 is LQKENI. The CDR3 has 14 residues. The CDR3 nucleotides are TGTGCCAGCTCACCACTGGAGGGCGAGGCTGGCTACACCTTC. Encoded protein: CASSPLEGEAGYTF.

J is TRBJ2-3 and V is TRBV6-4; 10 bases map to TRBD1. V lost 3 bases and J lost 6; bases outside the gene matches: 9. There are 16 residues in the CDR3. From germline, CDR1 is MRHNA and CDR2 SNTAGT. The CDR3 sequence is CASSEVVGQGHDTQYF. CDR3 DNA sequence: TGTGCCAGCAGTGAGGTGGTGGGACAGGGGCATGATACGCAGTATTTT.

The CDR3 bases are TGTGCCTGGAGTGTGACAGCTAATTCACCCCTCCACTTT. Amino acid sequence: CAWSVTANSPLHF. V is TRBV30 and J is TRBJ1-6; D is possibly TRBD1 (5 bases). This CDR3 is built from 13 residues. V was cut by 0 bases and J by 6 bases, with 6 bases left in between. The germline CDR1 and CDR2 sequences are GTSNPN and SVGIG (reference sequence). Full variable domain (missing parts from reference TRBV30 and TRBJ1-6): SQTIHQWPATLVQPVGSPLSLECTVEGTSNPNLYWYRQAAGRGLQLLFYSVGIGQISSEVPQNLSASRPQDRQFILSSKKLLLSDSGFYLCAWSVTANSPLHFGNGTRLTVT.

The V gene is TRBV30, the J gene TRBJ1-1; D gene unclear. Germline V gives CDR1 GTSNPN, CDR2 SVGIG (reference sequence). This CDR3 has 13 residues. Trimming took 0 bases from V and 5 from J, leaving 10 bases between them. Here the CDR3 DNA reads TGTGCCTGGAGTGTAGGGTGGGAGACTGAAGCTTTCTTT. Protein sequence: CAWSVGWETEAFF.

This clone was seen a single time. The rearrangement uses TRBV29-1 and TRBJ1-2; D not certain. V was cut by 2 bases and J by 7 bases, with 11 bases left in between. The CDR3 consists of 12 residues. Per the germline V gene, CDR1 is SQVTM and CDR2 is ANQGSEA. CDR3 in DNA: TGCAGCGTTGAAAGTGCGGGGTTTGGCTACACCTTC. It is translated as CSVESAGFGYTF.

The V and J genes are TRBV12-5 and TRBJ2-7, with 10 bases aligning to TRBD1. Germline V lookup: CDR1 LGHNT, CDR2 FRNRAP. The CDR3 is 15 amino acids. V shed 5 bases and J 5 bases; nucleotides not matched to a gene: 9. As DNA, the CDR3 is TGTGCTAGTGGTCCTGGGACAGGGGATAGGGACGAGCAGTACTTC. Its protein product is CASGPGTGDRDEQYF.

CDR3 residues: CASSQDGARRSSYNEQFF. The CDR3 DNA sequence: TGCGCCAGCAGCCAAGATGGGGCCCGCCGAAGCTCCTACAATGAGCAGTTCTTC. The J gene is TRBJ2-1, the V gene TRBV4-1; D might be TRBD1 (5 bases). CDR1 is MGHRA, CDR2 YSYEKL, per germline. This CDR3 is 18 amino acids long. V lost 0 bases and J 0 bases, leaving 15 bases between the germline ends.

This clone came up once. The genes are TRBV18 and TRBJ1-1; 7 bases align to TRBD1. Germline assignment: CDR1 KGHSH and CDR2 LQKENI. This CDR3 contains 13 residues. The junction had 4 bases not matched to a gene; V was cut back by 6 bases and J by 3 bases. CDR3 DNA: TGTGCCAGCTCCGTACAGGGGTACACTGAAGCTTTCTTT. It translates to CASSVQGYTEAFF.

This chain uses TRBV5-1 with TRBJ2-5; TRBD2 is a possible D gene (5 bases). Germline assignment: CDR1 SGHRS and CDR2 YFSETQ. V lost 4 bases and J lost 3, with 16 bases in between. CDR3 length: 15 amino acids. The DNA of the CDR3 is TGCGCCAGCAGCCGCTTTCCGTCCGGGGAAGAGACCCAGTACTTC. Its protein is CASSRFPSGEETQYF. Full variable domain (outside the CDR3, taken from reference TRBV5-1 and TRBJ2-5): KAGVTQTPRYLIKTRGQQVTLSCSPISGHRSVSWYQQTPGQGLQFLFEYFSETQRNKGNFPGRFSGRQFSNSRSEMNVSTLELGDSALYLCASSRFPSGEETQYFGPGTRLLVL.

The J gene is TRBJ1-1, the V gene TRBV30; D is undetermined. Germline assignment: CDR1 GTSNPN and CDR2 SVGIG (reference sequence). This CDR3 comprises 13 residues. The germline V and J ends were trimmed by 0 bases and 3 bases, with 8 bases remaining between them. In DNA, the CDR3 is TGTGCCTGGAGTGTCGACTGGGACACTGAAGCTTTCTTT. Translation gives CAWSVDWDTEAFF. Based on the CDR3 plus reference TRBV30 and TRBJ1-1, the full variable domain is SQTIHQWPATLVQPVGSPLSLECTVEGTSNPNLYWYRQAAGRGLQLLFYSVGIGQISSEVPQNLSASRPQDRQFILSSKKLLLSDSGFYLCAWSVDWDTEAFFGQGTRLTVV.

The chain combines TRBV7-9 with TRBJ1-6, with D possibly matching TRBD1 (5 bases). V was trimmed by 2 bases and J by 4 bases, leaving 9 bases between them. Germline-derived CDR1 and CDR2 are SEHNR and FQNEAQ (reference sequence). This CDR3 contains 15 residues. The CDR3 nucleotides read TGTGCCAGCAGCTTACAACAGGATTATAATTCACCCCTCCACTTT. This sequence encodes CASSLQQDYNSPLHF.

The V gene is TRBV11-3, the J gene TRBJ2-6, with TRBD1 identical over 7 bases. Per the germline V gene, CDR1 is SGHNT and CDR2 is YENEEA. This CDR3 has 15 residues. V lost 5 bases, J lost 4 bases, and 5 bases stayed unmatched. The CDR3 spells CASSPTGAGANVLTF. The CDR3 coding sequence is TGTGCCAGCAGCCCTACAGGGGCCGGGGCCAACGTCCTGACTTTC.

CDR3 DNA: TGTGCCTGGAGCGACCCTCTGGGGACAGGCGGTTCCTACGAGCAGTACTTC. Protein sequence: CAWSDPLGTGGSYEQYF. The chain employs TRBV30 and TRBJ2-7; 8 bases match TRBD1. The CDR3 spans 17 residues. With 3 bases clipped from V and 1 base from J, the junction kept 14 bases outside the gene matches. The V gene's germline CDR1 is GTSNPN and CDR2 SVGIG (reference sequence).

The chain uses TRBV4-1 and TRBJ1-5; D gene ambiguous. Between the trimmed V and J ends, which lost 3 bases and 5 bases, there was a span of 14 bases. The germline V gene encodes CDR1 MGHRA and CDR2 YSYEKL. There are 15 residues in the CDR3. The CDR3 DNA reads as TGCGCCAGCAGCCAGGTAGCTGGCGGTTATCAGCCCCAGCATTTT. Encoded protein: CASSQVAGGYQPQHF.

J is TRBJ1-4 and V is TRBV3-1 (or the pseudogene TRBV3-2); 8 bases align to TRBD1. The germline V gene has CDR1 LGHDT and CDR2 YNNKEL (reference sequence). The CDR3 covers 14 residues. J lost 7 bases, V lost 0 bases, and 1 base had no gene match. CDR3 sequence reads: CASSQDRGREKLFF. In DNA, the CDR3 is TGTGCCAGCAGCCAAGACAGGGGGCGTGAAAAACTGTTTTTT.

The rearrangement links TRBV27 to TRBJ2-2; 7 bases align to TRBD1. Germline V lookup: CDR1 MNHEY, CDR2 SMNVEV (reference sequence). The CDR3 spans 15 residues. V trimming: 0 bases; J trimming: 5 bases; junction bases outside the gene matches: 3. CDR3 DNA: TGTGCCAGCAGTTTATCGACAGGGAGTACCGGGGAGCTGTTTTTT. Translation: CASSLSTGSTGELFF.

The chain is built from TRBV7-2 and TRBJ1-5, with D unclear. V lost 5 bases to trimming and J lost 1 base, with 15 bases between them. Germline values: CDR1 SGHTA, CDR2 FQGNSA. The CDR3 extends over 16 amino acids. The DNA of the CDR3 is TGTGCCAGCAGCACCCGAGTGAGCTGGAGCAATCAGCCCCAGCATTTT. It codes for CASSTRVSWSNQPQHF.